The 21 T cell receptor beta chains below come from one sample, sequenced in a study of blood T cell repertoires in COVID-19 (dated by TCRdb to 2018 to 2020). Libraries were built with the immunoSEQ multiplex PCR assay. Not all clones reach the TCRdb copy of this immuneACCESS table, which keeps in-frame sequences only. Checked studies attribute under half of the gap to unresolved V genes and leave the rest unexplained. This sample lists about 80,000 clones; around 84% were detected once. Jointly, the top ten make up 3.5% to 4% of the sample. Sequenced input: peripheral blood. All receptors come from a man aged 45-65 years with acute or convalescent COVID-19.

V usage is TRBV13 and J usage is TRBJ1-3, with D perhaps matching TRBD1 (5 bases). This CDR3 has 13 amino acids. Germline lookup yields CDR1 PRHDT and CDR2 FYEKMQ (reference sequence). The V end was cut by 5 bases, the J end by 8 bases, with 13 bases between. The CDR3 reads CASSPGGGDTIYF. CDR3 DNA: TGTGCCAGCAGCCCCGGGGGTGGTGACACCATATATTTT. Using reference TRBV13 and TRBJ1-3 for the parts outside the CDR3, the full variable domain is AAGVIQSPRHLIKEKRETATLKCYPIPRHDTVYWYQQGPGQDPQFLISFYEKMQSDKGSIPDRFSAQQFSDYHSELNMSSLELGDSALYFCASSPGGGDTIYFGEGSWLTVV.

V is TRBV5-4 and J is TRBJ2-2; TRBD1 matches at 9 bases. The CDR3 runs to 16 residues. Germline V CDR1 and CDR2: SGHNT, YYREEE (reference sequence). Unmatched junction bases numbered 6, after V lost 5 bases and J lost 1 base. The CDR3, as DNA: TGTGCCAGCAGGGCGAGACAGGGGGAGAACACCGGGGAGCTGTTTTTT. This gives the protein CASRARQGENTGELFF.

The chain combines TRBV6-5 with TRBJ1-3, with TRBD1 matching 8 bases. The CDR3 covers 15 residues. The germline V gene has CDR1 MNHEY and CDR2 SVGAGI. V trimming: 7 bases; J trimming: 6 bases; junction bases outside the gene matches: 11. Here the CDR3 reads CASTPGTGWKNTIYF. The CDR3 DNA reads TGTGCCAGCACCCCAGGGACAGGTTGGAAAAACACCATATATTTT.

The V gene is TRBV10-3, the J gene TRBJ1-5, with 7 bases aligning to TRBD1. Germline V gene data show CDR1 as ENHRY and CDR2 as SYGVKD. The ends lost 6 bases at V and 4 bases at J; junction bases unmatched: 6. This CDR3 is built from 14 residues. CDR3 residues: CAIRDPGQNQPQHF. Written as DNA, the CDR3 is TGTGCCATCAGGGATCCGGGACAGAATCAGCCCCAGCATTTT.

The chain employs TRBV9 and TRBJ2-1; TRBD2 matches at 8 bases. The V gene's germline CDR1 is SGDLS and CDR2 YYNGEE. J gave up 4 bases and V 0 bases, and 3 bases lay outside the gene matches. The CDR3 is 15 residues long. The CDR3 sequence: CASSVEGTRYNEQFF. The DNA of the CDR3 is TGTGCCAGCAGCGTAGAGGGGACTAGGTACAATGAGCAGTTCTTC.

The genes are TRBV7-9 and TRBJ1-3, with D uncertain. This CDR3 is 13 amino acids long. With 4 bases removed from V and 3 bases from J, the gap between germline ends came to 7 bases. Germline V gene data show CDR1 as SEHNR and CDR2 as FQNEAQ (reference sequence). The CDR3 coding sequence is TGTGCCAGCAGCTCCTACAGTGGAAACACCATATATTTT. This encodes CASSSYSGNTIYF. Complete variable domain (other parts from reference TRBV7-9 and TRBJ1-3): DTGVSQNPRHKITKRGQNVTFRCDPISEHNRLYWYRQTLGQGPEFLTYFQNEAQLEKSRLLSDRFSAERPKGSFSTLEIQRTEQGDSAMYLCASSSYSGNTIYFGEGSWLTVV.

The genes are TRBV10-3 and TRBJ2-2; TRBD1 matches at 7 bases. The germline V gene encodes CDR1 ENHRY and CDR2 SYGVKD. CDR3 size: 16 residues. The V segment lost 3 bases and the J segment 4 bases; nucleotides outside the gene matches: 8. This chain's CDR3 is CAISDIRDRVTGELFF. The CDR3 DNA follows: TGTGCCATCAGTGATATCCGGGACAGAGTCACCGGGGAGCTGTTTTTT.

The J gene is TRBJ2-1, the V gene TRBV18; the match to TRBD2 covers 10 bases. V dropped 3 bases and J dropped 12; count of bases not matched to a gene: 11. Germline V CDR1 and CDR2: KGHSH, LQKENI. The CDR3 has 15 amino acids. CDR3 protein: CASSPFDSSGSPQFF. CDR3 coding DNA: TGTGCCAGCTCACCCTTCGATTCTAGCGGGAGTCCGCAGTTCTTC.

The chain is built from TRBV18 and TRBJ1-1, with a tentative D call TRBD1 (6 bases). V lost 1 base and J 0 bases, leaving 12 bases between the germline ends. CDR1 and CDR2 (germline): KGHSH, LQKENI. The CDR3 has 16 residues. The DNA for the CDR3 is TGTGCCAGCTCACCACGGGGCAGGGGTGTGAACACTGAAGCTTTCTTT. This codes for CASSPRGRGVNTEAFF. The variable domain in full, completed from reference TRBV18 and TRBJ1-1, reads NAGVMQNPRHLVRRRGQEARLRCSPMKGHSHVYWYRQLPEEGLKFMVYLQKENIIDESGMPKERFSAEFPKEGPSILRIQQVVRGDSAAYFCASSPRGRGVNTEAFFGQGTRLTVV.

As DNA, the CDR3 is TGTGCCAGCAGTTTACCGACTGGGTTACATCAGCCCCAGCATTTT. This encodes CASSLPTGLHQPQHF. The rearrangement uses TRBV28 and TRBJ1-5; D unclear. The V gene's germline CDR1 is MDHEN and CDR2 SYDVKM. V gave up 2 bases and J gave up 5 bases, with 13 bases separating them. CDR3 length: 15 residues.

This chain links TRBV6-6 with TRBJ2-1; 9 bases fit TRBD2. J was trimmed by 7 bases and V by 2 bases; bases with no gene match: 6. Germline V lookup: CDR1 MNHNY, CDR2 SVGAGI (reference sequence). CDR3 size: 15 residues. The CDR3 region is CASSYVAGVGNEQFF. The CDR3 bases are TGTGCCAGCAGTTACGTAGCGGGAGTAGGGAATGAGCAGTTCTTC.

This chain uses TRBV7-9 with TRBJ1-4; 11 positions agree with TRBD1. Trimming at V came to 4 bases and at J to 8 bases, leaving 6 bases not matched to a gene. Germline CDR1 SEHNR, CDR2 FQNEAQ (reference sequence). The CDR3 is 15 residues long. Written as DNA, the CDR3 is TGTGCCAGCAGCTACGGACAGGGGGCGCGGGAAAAACTGTTTTTT. Its translation: CASSYGQGAREKLFF.

Here the CDR3 DNA reads TGTGCCAGCAGCCCAGGGGGTGCGAGAGGGGTGAACACTGAAGCTTTCTTT. Translating it yields CASSPGGARGVNTEAFF. The rearrangement uses TRBV7-3 and TRBJ1-1; 7 bases line up with TRBD1. The CDR3 contains 17 residues. J lost 0 bases, V lost 5 bases, and 12 bases had no gene match. CDR1 is SGHTA and CDR2 is FQGTGA in the germline V gene.

With regard to this clone: The same CDR3 can be traced to other DNA sequences in this sample. For the CDR3, the DNA is TGCGCCAGCAGCCAGGGACTGGCGGGAGTCTCAGATACGCAGTATTTT. It encodes CASSQGLAGVSDTQYF. V usage is TRBV4-3 and J usage is TRBJ2-3; 7 bases line up with TRBD2. Germline CDR1 reads LGHNA; CDR2 reads YSLEER. V trimming: 3 bases; J trimming: 4 bases; junction bases outside the gene matches: 10. This CDR3 has 16 amino acids.

The chain links TRBV28 to TRBJ1-2; tentative D call: TRBD1 (5 bases). The CDR3 consists of 13 residues. The germline gives CDR1 MDHEN, CDR2 SYDVKM. With 4 bases removed from V and 8 bases from J, the gap between germline ends came to 14 bases. The CDR3 protein is CASSSGYGVGYTF. The CDR3 DNA sequence: TGTGCCAGCAGTTCAGGGTATGGCGTCGGCTACACCTTC.

This clone appeared a single time. The chain is built from TRBV7-8 and TRBJ2-3; 7 bases match TRBD1. The ends lost 1 base at V and 7 bases at J; junction bases unmatched: 11. CDR3 length: 16 amino acids. CDR1 is SGHVS and CDR2 is FQNEAQ in the germline V gene. CDR3 residues: CASSLGGGSLSNTQYF. CDR3 bases: TGTGCCAGCAGCTTAGGAGGGGGCTCGTTATCGAATACGCAGTATTTT.

The rearrangement links TRBV5-6 to TRBJ1-2; 9 nucleotides line up with TRBD1. V lost 4 bases and J lost 7; bases outside the gene matches: 11. Germline assignment: CDR1 SGHDT and CDR2 YYEEEE. The CDR3 contains 15 residues. CDR3 loop: CASSPTGQGRGGYTF. The CDR3 DNA is TGTGCCAGCAGCCCGACTGGACAGGGGAGGGGTGGCTACACCTTC.

V gene TRBV12-3 or TRBV12-4 combines with J gene TRBJ2-7; D uncertain. This CDR3 comprises 12 residues. V gave up 3 bases and J gave up 3 bases, with 6 bases separating them. As DNA, the CDR3 is TGTGCCAGCAGTTTCTGGCTCTACGAGCAGTACTTC. This sequence encodes CASSFWLYEQYF.

The chain joins TRBV28 to TRBJ2-7; perhaps TRBD1 as D (7 bases). CDR3 length: 14 residues. Trimming stripped 7 bases from V and 4 bases from J, with 17 bases between. Germline values: CDR1 MDHEN, CDR2 SYDVKM. The CDR3 DNA sequence: TGTGCCAGCACCACGGGGGACAGCTATTACGAGCAGTACTTC. Its translation is CASTTGDSYYEQYF.

The rearrangement joins TRBV7-2 to TRBJ1-1; 10 bases align to TRBD1. The trim removed 1 base at V and 6 bases at J, leaving 5 bases unmatched. CDR1 is SGHTA and CDR2 is FQGNSA in the germline V gene. This CDR3 has 15 amino acids. The CDR3 loop reads CASSLVWDRGSEAFF. The CDR3 region has the DNA TGTGCCAGCAGCTTAGTTTGGGACAGGGGCTCTGAAGCTTTCTTT.

The V call is TRBV4-1, the J call TRBJ2-2, with D perhaps matching TRBD2 (6 bases). The CDR3 extends over 16 amino acids. CDR1 MGHRA and CDR2 YSYEKL come from the germline V gene. With 2 bases removed from V and 4 bases from J, the gap between germline ends came to 14 bases. Here the CDR3 reads CASSQNSVGGTGELFF. For the CDR3, the DNA is TGCGCCAGCAGCCAAAACAGCGTGGGGGGCACCGGGGAGCTGTTTTTT.